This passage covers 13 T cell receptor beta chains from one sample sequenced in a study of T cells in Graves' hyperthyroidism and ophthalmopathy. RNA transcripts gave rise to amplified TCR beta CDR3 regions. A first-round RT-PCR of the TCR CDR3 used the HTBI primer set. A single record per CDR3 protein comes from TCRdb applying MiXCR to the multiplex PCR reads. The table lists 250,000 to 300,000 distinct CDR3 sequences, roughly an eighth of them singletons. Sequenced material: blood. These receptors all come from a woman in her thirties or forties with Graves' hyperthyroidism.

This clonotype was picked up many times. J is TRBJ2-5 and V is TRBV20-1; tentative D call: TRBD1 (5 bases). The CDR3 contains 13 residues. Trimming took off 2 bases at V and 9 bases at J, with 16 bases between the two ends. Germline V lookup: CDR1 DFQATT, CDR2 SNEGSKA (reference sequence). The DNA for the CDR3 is TGCAGTGCTAGACACCAAAACCCCAGGGCCCAGTACTTC. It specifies CSARHQNPRAQYF.

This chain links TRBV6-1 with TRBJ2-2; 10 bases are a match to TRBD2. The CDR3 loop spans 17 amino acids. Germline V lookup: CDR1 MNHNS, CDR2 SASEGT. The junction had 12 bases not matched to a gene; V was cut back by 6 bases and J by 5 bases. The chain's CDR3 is CASSERGLAGATGELFF. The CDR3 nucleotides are TGTGCCAGCAGCGAGCGTGGGCTAGCGGGAGCAACCGGGGAGCTGTTTTTT.

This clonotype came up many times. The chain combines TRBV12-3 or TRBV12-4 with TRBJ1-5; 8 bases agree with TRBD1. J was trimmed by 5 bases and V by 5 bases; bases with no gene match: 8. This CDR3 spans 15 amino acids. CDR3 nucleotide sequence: TGTGCCAGCAGTACTACAGGGGGGTCCCATCAGCCCCAGCATTTT. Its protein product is CASSTTGGSHQPQHF.

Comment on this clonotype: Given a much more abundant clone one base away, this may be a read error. Here the CDR3 reads CASNGIGQPQHF. In DNA form, the CDR3 reads TGTGCCAGCAATGGGATAGGCCAGCCCCAGCATTTT. The J gene is TRBJ1-5, the V gene TRBV6-1; D gene unclear. V lost 7 bases, J lost 7 bases, and 11 bases lay in between. The V gene's germline CDR1 is MNHNS and CDR2 SASEGT. The CDR3 covers 12 residues.

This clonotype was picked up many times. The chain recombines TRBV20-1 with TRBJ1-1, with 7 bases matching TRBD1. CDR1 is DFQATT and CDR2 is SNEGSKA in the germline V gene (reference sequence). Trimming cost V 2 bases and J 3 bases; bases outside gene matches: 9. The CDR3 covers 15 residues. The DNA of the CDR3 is TGCAGTGCTAGACCCCAGACAGGGTGGGACACTGAAGCTTTCTTT. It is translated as CSARPQTGWDTEAFF.

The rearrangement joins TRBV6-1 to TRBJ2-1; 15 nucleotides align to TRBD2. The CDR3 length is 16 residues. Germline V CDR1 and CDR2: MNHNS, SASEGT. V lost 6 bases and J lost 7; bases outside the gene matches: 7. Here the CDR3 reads CASRNRGTSGRNEQFF. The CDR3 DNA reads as TGTGCCAGCAGAAACAGGGGGACTAGCGGGAGGAATGAGCAGTTCTTC.

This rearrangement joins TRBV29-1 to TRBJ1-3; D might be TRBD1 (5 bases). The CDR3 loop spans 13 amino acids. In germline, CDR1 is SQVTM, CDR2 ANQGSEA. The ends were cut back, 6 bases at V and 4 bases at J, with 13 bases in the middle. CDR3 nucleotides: TGCAGCGTCGGACCGGAGGGGGGAAACACCATATATTTT. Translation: CSVGPEGGNTIYF. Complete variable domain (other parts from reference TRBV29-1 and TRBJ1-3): SAVISQKPSRDICQRGTSLTIQCQVDSQVTMMFWYRQQPGQSLTLIATANQGSEATYESGFVIDKFPISRPNLTFSTLTVSNMSPEDSSIYLCSVGPEGGNTIYFGEGSWLTVV.

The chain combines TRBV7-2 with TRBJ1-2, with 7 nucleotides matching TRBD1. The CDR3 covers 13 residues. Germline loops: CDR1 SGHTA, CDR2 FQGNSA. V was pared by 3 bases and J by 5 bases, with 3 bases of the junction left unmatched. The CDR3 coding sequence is TGTGCCAGCAGCTTTGGACAGGTGTATGGCTACACCTTC. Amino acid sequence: CASSFGQVYGYTF.

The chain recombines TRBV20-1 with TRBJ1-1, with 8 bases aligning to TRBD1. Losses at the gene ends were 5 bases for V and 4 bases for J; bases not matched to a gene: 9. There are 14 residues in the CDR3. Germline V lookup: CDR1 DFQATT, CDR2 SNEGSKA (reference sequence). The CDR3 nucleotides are TGCAGTGCTGGCCTGACAGGGGCGGTCACTGAAGCTTTCTTT. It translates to CSAGLTGAVTEAFF.

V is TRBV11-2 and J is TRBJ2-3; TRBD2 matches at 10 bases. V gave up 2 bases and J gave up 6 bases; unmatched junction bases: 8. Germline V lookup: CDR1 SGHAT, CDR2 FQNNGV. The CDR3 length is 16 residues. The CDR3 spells CASSLQLAGSYDTQYF. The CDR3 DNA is TGTGCCAGCAGCTTACAACTAGCGGGGTCCTATGATACGCAGTATTTT.

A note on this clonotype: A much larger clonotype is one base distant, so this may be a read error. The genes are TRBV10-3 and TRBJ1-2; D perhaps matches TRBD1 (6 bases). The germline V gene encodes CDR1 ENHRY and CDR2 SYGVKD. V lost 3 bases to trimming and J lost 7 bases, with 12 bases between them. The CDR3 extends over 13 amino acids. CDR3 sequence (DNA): TGTGCCATCAGTGAATCGGGGGGCTGTGGCTACACCTTC. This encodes CAISESGGCGYTF.

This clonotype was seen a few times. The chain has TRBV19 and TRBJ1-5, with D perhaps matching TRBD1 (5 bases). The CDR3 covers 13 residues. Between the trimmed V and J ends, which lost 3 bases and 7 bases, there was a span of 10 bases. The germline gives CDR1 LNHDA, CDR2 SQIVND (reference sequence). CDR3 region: CASSIQGGQPQHF. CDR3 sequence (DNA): TGTGCCAGTAGTATCCAGGGTGGACAGCCCCAGCATTTT. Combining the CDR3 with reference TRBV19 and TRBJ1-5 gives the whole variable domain DGGITQSPKYLFRKEGQNVTLSCEQNLNHDAMYWYRQDPGQGLRLIYYSQIVNDFQKGDIAEGYSVSREKKESFPLTVTSAQKNPTAFYLCASSIQGGQPQHFGDGTRLSIL.

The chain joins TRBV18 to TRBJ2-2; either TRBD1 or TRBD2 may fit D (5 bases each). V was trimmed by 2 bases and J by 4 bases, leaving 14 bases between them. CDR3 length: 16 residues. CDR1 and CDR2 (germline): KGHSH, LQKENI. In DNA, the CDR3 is TGTGCCAGCTCACCAGCAGGGAGTTCGGGCACCGGGGAGCTGTTTTTT. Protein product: CASSPAGSSGTGELFF.